This TCR beta chain emerged from a study of T cells in Graves' hyperthyroidism and ophthalmopathy. The study's findings and limits: Researchers found most expanded thyroid clonotypes above 0.001 in blood as well.

This clonotype showed up many times. Its antigen is still unknown. Amplification targeted TCR beta CDR3 regions from RNA transcripts. The TCR CDR3 was amplified in a first-round RT-PCR using the HTBI primer set. One entry per CDR3 protein, called by TCRdb with MiXCR from the multiplex PCR reads. Counted here are roughly 260,000 distinct CDR3 sequences, 13% to 15% occurring once; the ten biggest clones make up 13%. The study based diagnoses on clinical symptoms, serum thyroxine and TRAb, thyroid ultrasound and orbital computed tomography. At first hyperthyroidism diagnosis, before any ophthalmopathy symptoms, the blood sample was collected. The specimen sequenced was blood. This receptor was taken from a woman in her forties with Graves' hyperthyroidism that later progressed to Graves' ophthalmopathy.

CDR3 in amino acids: CASSINAGSETQYF. The CDR3 DNA follows: TGTGCCAGCAGCATCAATGCGGGATCAGAGACCCAGTACTTC. The rearrangement joins TRBV7-8 to TRBJ2-5; tentative D call: TRBD2 (6 bases). Looked up from germline, CDR1 is SGHVS and CDR2 is FQNEAQ. This CDR3 spans 14 amino acids. V was cut by 5 bases and J by 4 bases, with 14 bases left in between.